This TCR beta chain was sequenced during a study of blood T cell repertoires in COVID-19. Study-level background: Acute and convalescent COVID-19 samples came from the United States, Italy and Spain. T cells, B-cell-depleted T cells, or PBMCs provided the cDNA or gDNA that served as material.

This clone appeared once. Germline-derived CDR1 and CDR2 are LNHDA and SQIVND (reference sequence). Germline trimming cut 5 bases from V and 0 bases from J; bases unmatched to any gene: 4. This CDR3 has 16 residues. In the authors' methods: Reference gene primer amplification yielded estimated nucleated cell counts. Profiled with immunoSEQ multiplex PCR; TCRdb holds only in-frame clones, not every one. The DNA gave D and trimming, while V, J and clone size come from that table. Among 95,000 to 100,000 clones, almost 95% were seen once, and the ten largest hold less than 7.5%. The sequencing input was peripheral blood. The gene calls are TRBV19 and TRBJ1-4; 9 nucleotides line up with TRBD1. The receptor's source is a man between 45 and 60 years old with active COVID-19. The CDR3 sequence: CASSSRQGATNEKLFF. The DNA of the CDR3 is TGTGCCAGTAGTTCGCGACAGGGGGCAACTAATGAAAAACTGTTTTTT.